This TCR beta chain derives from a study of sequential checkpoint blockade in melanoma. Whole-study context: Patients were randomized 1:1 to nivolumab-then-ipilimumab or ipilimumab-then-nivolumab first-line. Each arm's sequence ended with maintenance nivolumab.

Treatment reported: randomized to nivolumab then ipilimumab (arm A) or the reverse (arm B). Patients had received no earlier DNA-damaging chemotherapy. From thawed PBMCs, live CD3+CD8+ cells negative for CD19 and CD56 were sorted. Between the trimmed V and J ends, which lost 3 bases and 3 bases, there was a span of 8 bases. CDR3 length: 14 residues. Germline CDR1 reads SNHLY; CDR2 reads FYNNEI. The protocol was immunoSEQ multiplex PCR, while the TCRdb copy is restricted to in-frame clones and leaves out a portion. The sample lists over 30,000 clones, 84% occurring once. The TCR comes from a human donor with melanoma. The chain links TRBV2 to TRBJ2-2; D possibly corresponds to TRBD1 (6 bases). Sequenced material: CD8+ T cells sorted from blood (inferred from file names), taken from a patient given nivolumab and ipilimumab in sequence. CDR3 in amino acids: CASSDPGDTGELFF. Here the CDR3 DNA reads TGTGCCAGCAGTGACCCAGGGGACACCGGGGAGCTGTTTTTT.